The 9 T cell receptor beta chains below all came from one sample that was sequenced in a study of blood T cell repertoires in COVID-19. Clones were sequenced by immunoSEQ multiplex PCR, and TCRdb holds only the in-frame ones, with some missing. This table holds 250,000 to 350,000 clones, around 87% found once. Sequenced material: peripheral blood. Source of these receptors: a woman aged 45-59 years who had recovered from COVID-19.

V usage is TRBV30 and J usage is TRBJ1-2; a possible D gene is TRBD1 (5 bases). V was trimmed by 1 base and J by 3 bases, leaving 15 bases between them. The germline V gene has CDR1 GTSNPN and CDR2 SVGIG (reference sequence). This CDR3 has 15 amino acids. CDR3 sequence reads: CAWSAGRQLHYGYTF. The DNA for the CDR3 is TGTGCCTGGAGTGCCGGGAGACAGCTCCACTATGGCTACACCTTC.

This sequence joins TRBV18 and TRBJ2-1, with 10 positions matching TRBD2. The CDR3 loop spans 15 amino acids. From germline, CDR1 is KGHSH and CDR2 LQKENI. The V gene end was trimmed by 3 bases and the J gene end by 3 bases; junction bases not matched to a gene: 2. Written as DNA, the CDR3 is TGTGCCAGCTCACCGGCTAGCGGGAGCTACAATGAGCAGTTCTTC. As protein: CASSPASGSYNEQFF.

This clone is a singleton in its sample. The rearrangement links TRBV28 to TRBJ2-5; D is unresolved. This CDR3 has 14 amino acids. V was pared by 0 bases and J by 2 bases, with 7 bases between. From germline, CDR1 is MDHEN and CDR2 SYDVKM. The CDR3 sequence: CASSLWYRQETQYF. Written as DNA, the CDR3 is TGTGCCAGCAGTTTATGGTACAGACAAGAGACCCAGTACTTC. Filled out from reference TRBV28 and TRBJ2-5, the complete variable domain reads DVKVTQSSRYLVKRTGEKVFLECVQDMDHENMFWYRQDPGLGLRLIYFSYDVKMKEKGDIPEGYSVSREKKERFSLILESASTNQTSMYLCASSLWYRQETQYFGPGTRLLVL.

The chain employs TRBV27 and TRBJ1-4; TRBD1 might be the D (5 bases). Germline assignment: CDR1 MNHEY and CDR2 SMNVEV (reference sequence). Deletions cut 8 bases from V and 6 bases from J, with 19 bases between. The CDR3 has 15 amino acids. The chain's CDR3 is CASRPGGSWDEKLFF. The CDR3 DNA is TGTGCCAGCCGCCCGGGGGGGTCTTGGGATGAAAAACTGTTTTTT.

Concerning this clone itself: A junction end diverges from the germline sequence, so it may reflect a read error. The V gene is TRBV6-6, the J gene TRBJ2-7; possibly TRBD2 for D (5 bases). CDR3 size: 15 residues. CDR1 is MNHNY and CDR2 is SVGAGI in the germline V gene (reference sequence). DNA of the CDR3: TGTGCCACCAGTTATGGTAGCTCCAGCGGCTACGAGCAGTACTTC. This codes for CATSYGSSSGYEQYF.

The chain has TRBV14 and TRBJ2-3, with D possibly being TRBD1 (5 bases). The CDR3 extends over 14 amino acids. Germline CDR1 is SGHDN and CDR2 is FVKESK. Trimming left V 2 bases short and J 4 bases short, with 10 bases between. As DNA, the CDR3 is TGTGCCAGCAGCCAACTAGGGGTCGCAGATACGCAGTATTTT. This translates into CASSQLGVADTQYF.

This clone was found once. The genes are TRBV5-6 and TRBJ1-2; 7 bases are shared with TRBD1. The CDR3 has 12 amino acids. With V trimmed by 4 bases and J by 12 bases, 9 bases remained unmatched. From germline, CDR1 is SGHDT and CDR2 YYEEEE. CDR3 residues: CASSPPTGMDTF. Here the CDR3 DNA reads TGTGCCAGCAGCCCCCCGACAGGGATGGACACCTTC.

The rearrangement links TRBV25-1 to TRBJ2-1; D may be TRBD2 (6 bases). Per the germline V gene, CDR1 is MGHDK and CDR2 is SYGVNS. Trimming took 8 bases from V and 8 from J, leaving 13 bases between them. The CDR3 covers 12 residues. The CDR3 reads CASRGEVHEQFF. The CDR3, as DNA: TGTGCCAGCCGCGGGGAGGTTCATGAGCAGTTCTTC.

Written as DNA, the CDR3 is TGTGCCAGCAGAGGCCGGAGCGGTAATCAGCCCCAGCATTTT. This codes for CASRGRSGNQPQHF. V and J are TRBV6-6 and TRBJ1-5; D gene ambiguous. Germline CDR1 MNHNY, CDR2 SVGAGI (reference sequence). The CDR3 totals 14 residues. V dropped 6 bases and J dropped 4 bases, with 13 bases sitting between them.